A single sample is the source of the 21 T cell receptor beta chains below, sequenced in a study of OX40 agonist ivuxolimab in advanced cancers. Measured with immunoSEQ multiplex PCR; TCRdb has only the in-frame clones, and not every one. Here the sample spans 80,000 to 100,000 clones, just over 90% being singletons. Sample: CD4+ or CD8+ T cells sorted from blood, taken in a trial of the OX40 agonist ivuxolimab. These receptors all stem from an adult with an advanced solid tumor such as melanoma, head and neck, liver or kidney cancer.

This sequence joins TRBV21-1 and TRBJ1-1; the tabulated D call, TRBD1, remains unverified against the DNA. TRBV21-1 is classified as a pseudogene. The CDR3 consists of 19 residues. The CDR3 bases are TGTGCCAGCAGCAAATCAATCCACGGGACAGGGGGCAGCGGCACTGAAGCTTTCTTT. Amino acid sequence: CASSKSIHGTGGSGTEAFF.

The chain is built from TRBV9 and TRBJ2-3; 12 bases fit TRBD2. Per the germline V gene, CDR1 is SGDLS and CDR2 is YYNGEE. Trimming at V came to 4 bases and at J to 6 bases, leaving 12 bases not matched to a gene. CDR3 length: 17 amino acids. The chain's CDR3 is CASSPRRASGGGDTQYF. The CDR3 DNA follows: TGTGCCAGCAGCCCCCGCAGGGCTAGCGGGGGGGGTGATACGCAGTATTTT.

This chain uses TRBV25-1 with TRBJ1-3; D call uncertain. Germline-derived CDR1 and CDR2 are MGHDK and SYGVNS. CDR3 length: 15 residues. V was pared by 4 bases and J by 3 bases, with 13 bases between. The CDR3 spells CASSGSEDIGNTIYF. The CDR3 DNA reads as TGTGCCAGCAGTGGGTCGGAAGATATTGGAAACACCATATATTTT.

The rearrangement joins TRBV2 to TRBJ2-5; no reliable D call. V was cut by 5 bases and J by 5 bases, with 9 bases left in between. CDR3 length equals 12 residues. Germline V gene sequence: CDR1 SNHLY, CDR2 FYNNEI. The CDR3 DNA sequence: TGTGCCAGCAGTTCCATAGTGGAGACCCAGTACTTC. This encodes CASSSIVETQYF.

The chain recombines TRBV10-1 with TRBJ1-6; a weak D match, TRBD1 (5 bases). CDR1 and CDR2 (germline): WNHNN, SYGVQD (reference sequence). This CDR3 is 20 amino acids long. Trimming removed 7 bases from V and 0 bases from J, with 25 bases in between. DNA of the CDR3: TGCGCCAGCAATAGGCGGCCAAGGGGCCCTAAAAGCTCCTATAATTCACCCCTCCACTTT. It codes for CASNRRPRGPKSSYNSPLHF.

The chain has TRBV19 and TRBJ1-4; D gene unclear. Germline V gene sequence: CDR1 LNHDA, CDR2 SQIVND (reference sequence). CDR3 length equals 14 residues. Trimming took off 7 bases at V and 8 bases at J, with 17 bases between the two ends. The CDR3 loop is CASNHPTEPEKLFF. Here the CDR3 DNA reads TGTGCCAGTAATCATCCGACGGAGCCCGAAAAACTGTTTTTT.

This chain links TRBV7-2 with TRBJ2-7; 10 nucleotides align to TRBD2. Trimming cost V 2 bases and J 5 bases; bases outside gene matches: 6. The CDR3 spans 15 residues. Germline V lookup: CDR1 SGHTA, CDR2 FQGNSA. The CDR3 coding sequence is TGTGCCAGCAGCTTATCCTCGGGGACTAGCGACGAGCAGTACTTC. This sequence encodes CASSLSSGTSDEQYF.

The CDR3: CASKIKVSLDNEQFF. The CDR3 bases are TGTGCCAGTAAAATAAAGGTCTCCCTGGACAATGAGCAGTTCTTC. V is TRBV19 and J is TRBJ2-1; D not certain. The CDR3 runs 15 residues. The germline V gene has CDR1 LNHDA and CDR2 SQIVND (reference sequence). V was cut by 7 bases and J by 5 bases, with 18 bases left in between.

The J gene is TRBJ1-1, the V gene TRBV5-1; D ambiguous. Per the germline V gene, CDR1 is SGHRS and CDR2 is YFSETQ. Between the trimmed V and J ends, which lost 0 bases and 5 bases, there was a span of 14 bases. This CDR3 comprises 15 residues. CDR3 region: CASSLDLRFLTEAFF. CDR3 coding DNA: TGCGCCAGCAGCTTGGATTTGAGGTTTTTAACTGAAGCTTTCTTT.

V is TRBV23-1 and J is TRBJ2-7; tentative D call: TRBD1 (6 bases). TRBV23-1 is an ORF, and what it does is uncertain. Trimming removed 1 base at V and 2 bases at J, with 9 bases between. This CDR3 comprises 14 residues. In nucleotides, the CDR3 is TGCGCCAGCAGTCAATTGGACAGACCCTACGAGCAGTACTTC. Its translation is CASSQLDRPYEQYF.

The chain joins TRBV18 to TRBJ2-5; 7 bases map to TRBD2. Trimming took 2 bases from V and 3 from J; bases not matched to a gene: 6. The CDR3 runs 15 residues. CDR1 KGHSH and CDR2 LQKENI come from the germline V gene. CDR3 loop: CASSPSTGGKETQYF. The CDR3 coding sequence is TGTGCCAGCTCACCAAGCACGGGAGGTAAAGAGACCCAGTACTTC.

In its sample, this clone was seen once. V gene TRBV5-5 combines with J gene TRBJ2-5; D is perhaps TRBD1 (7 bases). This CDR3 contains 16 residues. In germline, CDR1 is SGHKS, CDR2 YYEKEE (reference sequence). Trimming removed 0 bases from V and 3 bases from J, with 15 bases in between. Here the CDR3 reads CASSLGRGPGEETQYF. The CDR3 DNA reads TGTGCCAGCAGCTTGGGGAGGGGGCCTGGGGAAGAGACCCAGTACTTC.

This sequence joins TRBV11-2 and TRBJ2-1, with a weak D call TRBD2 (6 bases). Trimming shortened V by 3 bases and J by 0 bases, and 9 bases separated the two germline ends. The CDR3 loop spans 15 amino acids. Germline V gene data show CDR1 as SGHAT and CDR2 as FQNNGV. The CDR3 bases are TGTGCCAGCAGCTTCGGGAGAAGCTCCTACAATGAGCAGTTCTTC. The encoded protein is CASSFGRSSYNEQFF.

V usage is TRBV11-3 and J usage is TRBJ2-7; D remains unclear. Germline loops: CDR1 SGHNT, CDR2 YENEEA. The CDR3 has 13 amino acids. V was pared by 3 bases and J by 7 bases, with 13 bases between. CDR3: CASSFKGTGEQYF. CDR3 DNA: TGTGCCAGCAGCTTTAAGGGTACGGGTGAGCAGTACTTC.

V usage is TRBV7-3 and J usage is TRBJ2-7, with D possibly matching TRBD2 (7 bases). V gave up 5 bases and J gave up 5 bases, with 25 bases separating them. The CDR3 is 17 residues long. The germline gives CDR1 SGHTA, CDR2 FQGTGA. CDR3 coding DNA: TGTGCCAGCAGCGGACGATTTACAGGGAGGGTCTACCACGAGCAGTACTTC. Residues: CASSGRFTGRVYHEQYF.

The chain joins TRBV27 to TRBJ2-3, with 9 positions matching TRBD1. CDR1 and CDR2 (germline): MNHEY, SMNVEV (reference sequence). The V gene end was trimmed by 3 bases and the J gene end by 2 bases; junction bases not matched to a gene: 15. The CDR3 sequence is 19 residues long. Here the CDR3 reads CASSFREHRDRDFTDTQYF. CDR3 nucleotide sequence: TGTGCCAGCAGTTTCCGGGAACACCGGGACAGGGATTTCACAGATACGCAGTATTTT.

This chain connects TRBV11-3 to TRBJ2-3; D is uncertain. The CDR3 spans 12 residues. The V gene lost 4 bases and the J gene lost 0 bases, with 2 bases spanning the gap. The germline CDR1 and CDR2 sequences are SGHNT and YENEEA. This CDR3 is CASSSSTDTQYF. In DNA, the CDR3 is TGTGCCAGCAGCTCTAGCACAGATACGCAGTATTTT.

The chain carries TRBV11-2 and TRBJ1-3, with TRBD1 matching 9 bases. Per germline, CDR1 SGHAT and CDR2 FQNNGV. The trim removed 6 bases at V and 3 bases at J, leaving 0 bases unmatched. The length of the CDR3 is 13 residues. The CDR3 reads CASRGQGGNTIYF. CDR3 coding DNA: TGTGCCAGCAGGGGACAGGGTGGAAACACCATATATTTT.

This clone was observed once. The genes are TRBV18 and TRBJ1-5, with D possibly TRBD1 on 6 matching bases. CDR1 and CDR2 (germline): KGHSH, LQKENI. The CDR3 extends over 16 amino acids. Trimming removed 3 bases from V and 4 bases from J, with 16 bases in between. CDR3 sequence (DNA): TGTGCCAGCTCACCGGTCGCCGGGACAAAGAATCAGCCCCAGCATTTT. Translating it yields CASSPVAGTKNQPQHF.

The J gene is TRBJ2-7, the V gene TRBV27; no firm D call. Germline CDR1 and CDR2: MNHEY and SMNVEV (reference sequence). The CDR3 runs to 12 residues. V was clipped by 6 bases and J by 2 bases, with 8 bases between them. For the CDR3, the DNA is TGTGCCAGCAGGGGCCTTACCTACGAGCAGTACTTC. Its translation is CASRGLTYEQYF.

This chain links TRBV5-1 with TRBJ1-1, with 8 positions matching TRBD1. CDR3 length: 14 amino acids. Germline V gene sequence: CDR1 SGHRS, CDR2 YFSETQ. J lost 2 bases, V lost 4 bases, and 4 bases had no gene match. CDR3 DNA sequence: TGCGCCAGCAGCCCAGGACAGGGAAACACTGAAGCTTTCTTT. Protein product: CASSPGQGNTEAFF.